The sample holds a few counts of the clone carrying this TCR beta chain. Naive CD8 cells lacked CD45RO, underwent positive selection for CCR7 and left out terminally differentiated effector memory CD45RA+ cells. All the donors were Caucasian adults who lived in Nashville, Tennessee. Sequencing was performed with immunoSEQ multiplex PCR; in TCRdb, only in-frame clones are kept and a portion is missing. The table has around 2.1 million clones, around 93% seen once. These data come from a study of shared clonotypes between healthy human individuals. Material: naive CD8+ T cells from PBMCs. The sequence was obtained from a man aged 18 to 35 in good health. Some clones in this sample may be carry-over from other donors' samples.

CDR3 sequence (DNA): TGCAGCGTTGAGAGACGGGAAATAAACTATGGCTACACCTTC. It yields the protein CSVERREINYGYTF. The chain carries TRBV29-1 and TRBJ1-2, with D hard to call. The V gene lost 3 bases and the J gene lost 2 bases, with 13 bases spanning the gap. The CDR3 sequence is 14 residues long. The germline V gene encodes CDR1 SQVTM and CDR2 ANQGSEA.